This T cell receptor (beta chain) comes out of a study of blood T cell repertoires in COVID-19. Study overall: Samples representing acute and convalescent COVID-19 were sourced from the United States, Italy and Spain. PBMCs, B-cell-depleted T cells, or T cells provided the cDNA or gDNA that made up the material.

Followed longitudinally, the Seattle patients had been enrolled during active infection. As originally analysed: Nucleated cell counts were estimated from reference gene primer amplification. Some clones are missing from TCRdb's copy, which holds only in-frame ones; the method was immunoSEQ multiplex PCR. V and J calls and clone size are given by that table; D and trimming were obtained from the DNA. The table has some 310,000 clones, 90% seen once; the top ten hold about 1%. The germline CDR1 and CDR2 sequences are LGHDT and YNNKEL (reference sequence). The CDR3 length is 16 residues. J lost 0 bases, V lost 2 bases, and 2 bases had no gene match.

The specimen was peripheral blood. The clonotype originates from a woman in her forties with COVID-19, enrolled during active disease. The rearrangement joins TRBV3-1 (or the pseudogene TRBV3-2) to TRBJ2-3; TRBD2 matches at 10 bases. CDR3 sequence (DNA): TGTGCCAGCAGCCAAACTAGCGGGGTTAGCACAGATACGCAGTATTTT. It codes for CASSQTSGVSTDTQYF.